This T cell receptor beta chain was profiled in a study of blood T cell repertoires in COVID-19. The overall study: Samples representing acute and convalescent COVID-19 were sourced from the United States, Italy and Spain. Sources were T cells, B-cell-depleted T cells, or PBMCs; the material itself was cDNA or gDNA.

Methods used by the authors: Scientists estimated how many nucleated cells there were by amplifying reference gene primers. Clones were sequenced by immunoSEQ multiplex PCR, and TCRdb holds only the in-frame ones, with some missing. The V and J calls and clone size are taken from that table; D and trimming were inferred from the DNA. The sample has under 75,000 clones; 79% are singletons. This CDR3 spans 15 amino acids. CDR1 is GTSNPN, CDR2 SVGIG, per germline (reference sequence). V was shortened by 0 bases and J by 4 bases, with 15 bases between the two germline ends. This chain uses TRBV30 with TRBJ1-2; no clear D. The receptor was derived from a woman between 65 and 79 years old with acute or convalescent COVID-19. Sequenced: peripheral blood. The CDR3 sequence: CAWSVSDFPIYGYTF. The DNA of the CDR3 is TGTGCCTGGAGTGTCTCAGATTTCCCCATCTATGGCTACACCTTC.